What follows are 28 T cell receptor beta chains derived from one specimen sequenced in a study of T cells in localized non-small cell lung cancer. Measured with immunoSEQ multiplex PCR; TCRdb has only the in-frame clones, and not every one. The table includes tens of thousands of clones, approximately 80% detected once. The sequences come from peripheral blood, collected before any cancer treatment. The receptor set was obtained from a female donor older than 55 with stage I lung adenocarcinoma.

Remarks on this clone: This CDR3 is also generated by other DNA sequences in the sample. The rearrangement links TRBV29-1 to TRBJ2-5; tentative D call: TRBD1 (5 bases). Trimming removed 1 base from V and 5 bases from J, with 8 bases in between. CDR3 length: 12 residues. The V gene's germline CDR1 is SQVTM and CDR2 ANQGSEA. For the CDR3, the DNA is TGCAGCGTTGAAGCTGGGGCTGAGACCCAGTACTTC. This translates into CSVEAGAETQYF.

The chain employs TRBV6-5 and TRBJ2-7; D unresolved. Germline CDR1 reads MNHEY; CDR2 reads SVGAGI. This CDR3 region has 11 residues. V lost 4 bases, J lost 4 bases, and 5 bases lay in between. CDR3 region: CASSWGYEQYF. The DNA for the CDR3 is TGTGCCAGCAGTTGGGGTTACGAGCAGTACTTC.

The chain has TRBV11-3 and TRBJ2-7; 11 bases are shared with TRBD2. The germline V gene has CDR1 SGHNT and CDR2 YENEEA. Trimming took 4 bases from V and 2 from J; bases not matched to a gene: 7. The CDR3 spans 16 residues. As DNA, the CDR3 is TGTGCCAGCAGCTCGGGACTAGCGGATGGGACCTACGAGCAGTACTTC. This gives the protein CASSSGLADGTYEQYF.

The rearrangement links TRBV30 to TRBJ1-3; the match to TRBD1 covers 8 bases. The CDR3 spans 14 residues. Per the germline V gene, CDR1 is GTSNPN and CDR2 is SVGIG (reference sequence). After removal of 6 bases from V and 3 bases from J, the junction contained 7 bases not matched to a gene. This chain's CDR3 is CACGQGAFGNTIYF. The CDR3 DNA sequence: TGTGCCTGTGGGCAGGGGGCTTTTGGAAACACCATATATTTT.

This chain uses TRBV6-5 with TRBJ1-1; D unclear. Trimming cost V 2 bases and J 6 bases, with 13 bases left between them. The CDR3 covers 14 residues. Germline V lookup: CDR1 MNHEY, CDR2 SVGAGI. CDR3 in amino acids: CASSYPHGIPEAFF. DNA for the CDR3: TGTGCCAGCAGTTACCCCCACGGTATTCCTGAAGCTTTCTTT.

The chain has TRBV25-1 and TRBJ2-1; D remains ambiguous. Germline CDR1 reads MGHDK; CDR2 reads SYGVNS. Trimming took off 3 bases at V and 5 bases at J, with 8 bases between the two ends. CDR3 size: 13 residues. CDR3 region: CASSDSLNNEQFF. The CDR3 DNA sequence: TGTGCCAGCAGTGACTCTTTGAACAATGAGCAGTTCTTC.

This chain uses TRBV19 with TRBJ1-2; D is unclear. Germline CDR1 reads LNHDA; CDR2 reads SQIVND (reference sequence). V was cut by 10 bases and J by 0 bases, with 3 bases left in between. This CDR3 is 10 amino acids long. In DNA, the CDR3 is TGTGCCACCGCTAACTATGGCTACACCTTC. It yields the protein CATANYGYTF. The full variable domain, with the rest looked up from reference TRBV19 and TRBJ1-2, is DGGITQSPKYLFRKEGQNVTLSCEQNLNHDAMYWYRQDPGQGLRLIYYSQIVNDFQKGDIAEGYSVSREKKESFPLTVTSAQKNPTAFYLCATANYGYTFGSGTRLTVV.

This clone was recorded at least ten times. The J gene is TRBJ2-1, the V gene TRBV5-1, with 7 positions matching TRBD1. Looked up from germline, CDR1 is SGHRS and CDR2 is YFSETQ. V dropped 1 base and J dropped 2; count of bases not matched to a gene: 12. CDR3 length: 18 amino acids. CDR3 DNA: TGCGCCAGCAGCTTGCTTGATTTCGGGACAGACCCCTACAATGAGCAGTTCTTC. Protein product: CASSLLDFGTDPYNEQFF.

The rearrangement links TRBV15 to TRBJ1-5, with a tentative D call TRBD1 (6 bases). With 1 base removed from V and 3 bases from J, the gap between germline ends came to 13 bases. CDR3 length: 16 amino acids. CDR1 LNHNV and CDR2 YYDKDF come from the germline V gene (reference sequence). The CDR3: CATSRGAGADNQPQHF. CDR3 in DNA: TGTGCCACCAGCAGAGGGGCAGGGGCTGACAATCAGCCCCAGCATTTT.

The CDR3 nucleotides are TGTGCCAGCAGTGAAGTGCGCAGCTCCTATGGCTACACCTTC. This translates into CASSEVRSSYGYTF. The V gene is TRBV2, the J gene TRBJ1-2; the D is unclear. CDR3 length: 14 amino acids. Per the germline V gene, CDR1 is SNHLY and CDR2 is FYNNEI. Trimming took 1 base from V and 4 from J, leaving 10 bases between them. The complete variable domain, with remaining parts taken from reference TRBV2 and TRBJ1-2, reads EPEVTQTPSHQVTQMGQEVILRCVPISNHLYFYWYRQILGQKVEFLVSFYNNEISEKSEIFDDQFSVERPDGSNFTLKIRSTKLEDSAMYFCASSEVRSSYGYTFGSGTRLTVV.

The chain is built from TRBV19 and TRBJ2-3, with D possibly being TRBD1 or TRBD2 (6 bases each). Germline CDR1 reads LNHDA; CDR2 reads SQIVND (reference sequence). The CDR3 runs to 20 residues. The ends were cut back, 6 bases at V and 5 bases at J, with 33 bases in the middle. For the CDR3, the DNA is TGTGCCAGTAGCCGTATAGGAGGGGGGCGACGGGGCCTCGCCGGAGATACGCAGTATTTT. Residues: CASSRIGGGRRGLAGDTQYF.

V usage is TRBV7-2 and J usage is TRBJ2-7; the match to TRBD2 covers 13 bases. The CDR3 sequence is 16 residues long. The V and J ends lost 5 bases and 7 bases, in that order; junction bases with no gene match: 11. Germline V gene lookup returns CDR1 SGHTA and CDR2 FQGNSA. The CDR3 here is CASSRTSGSPWAEQYF. CDR3 nucleotides: TGTGCCAGCAGCCGGACTAGCGGGAGCCCCTGGGCGGAGCAGTACTTC.

This sequence joins TRBV29-1 and TRBJ2-7; maybe TRBD2 (6 bases). Deletions cut 1 base from V and 0 bases from J, with 10 bases between. Germline loops: CDR1 SQVTM, CDR2 ANQGSEA. This CDR3 has 14 residues. This CDR3 is CSVEVPGDSYEQYF. CDR3 in DNA: TGCAGCGTTGAAGTCCCGGGGGACTCCTACGAGCAGTACTTC.

The rearrangement uses TRBV2 and TRBJ1-2, with D hard to call. Per the germline V gene, CDR1 is SNHLY and CDR2 is FYNNEI. Trimming stripped 2 bases from V and 4 bases from J, with 17 bases between. CDR3 length: 16 amino acids. DNA of the CDR3: TGTGCCAGCAGTGAATCACAAACGAGGGCCGCCTATGGCTACACCTTC. It codes for CASSESQTRAAYGYTF.

The J gene is TRBJ1-3, the V gene TRBV19; D is possibly TRBD1 (5 bases). This CDR3 spans 16 amino acids. CDR1 and CDR2 (germline): LNHDA, SQIVND (reference sequence). Trimming took off 4 bases at V and 0 bases at J, with 13 bases between the two ends. CDR3 sequence (DNA): TGTGCCAGTAGTACGGGACGGGCTTTCTCTGGAAACACCATATATTTT. Amino acids: CASSTGRAFSGNTIYF.

This clone was recorded once. The chain has TRBV21-1 and TRBJ2-7; TRBD1 reflects the table's D call only, with no check against the DNA. TRBV21-1 is a pseudogene. The CDR3 consists of 16 residues. CDR3 DNA sequence: TGTGCCAGCAGCAAATCGGGGCAGGGGTTTGGATACGAGCAGTACTTC. Protein sequence: CASSKSGQGFGYEQYF.

CDR3 in amino acids: CASSGTSGGTDTQYF. The CDR3 DNA follows: TGTGCCAGCAGCGGGACTAGCGGGGGCACAGATACGCAGTATTTT. The rearrangement joins TRBV6-5 to TRBJ2-3, with TRBD2 matching over 13 bases. CDR1 is MNHEY and CDR2 is SVGAGI in the germline V gene. The CDR3 has 15 amino acids. Trimming took 6 bases from V and 1 from J; bases not matched to a gene: 1.

The chain has TRBV5-1 and TRBJ1-3; D is uncertain. Germline V gene sequence: CDR1 SGHRS, CDR2 YFSETQ. CDR3 length equals 16 residues. V dropped 0 bases and J dropped 0 bases, with 10 bases sitting between them. CDR3 in DNA: TGCGCCAGCAGCTTGGACCTTTCGAGCTCTGGAAACACCATATATTTT. Its translation: CASSLDLSSSGNTIYF. Variable domain in full (rest from reference TRBV5-1 and TRBJ1-3): KAGVTQTPRYLIKTRGQQVTLSCSPISGHRSVSWYQQTPGQGLQFLFEYFSETQRNKGNFPGRFSGRQFSNSRSEMNVSTLELGDSALYLCASSLDLSSSGNTIYFGEGSWLTVV.

DNA for the CDR3: TGTGCCAGCAGCGGGGCTGGGGCCAACGTCCTGACTTTC. Its translation is CASSGAGANVLTF. The chain combines TRBV4-2 with TRBJ2-6; D gene unclear. V was cut by 5 bases and J by 2 bases, with 4 bases left in between. From germline, CDR1 is LGHNA and CDR2 YNFKEQ. The CDR3 loop spans 13 amino acids.

This rearrangement joins TRBV30 to TRBJ1-1; D remains ambiguous. The CDR3 runs 13 residues. Germline loops: CDR1 GTSNPN, CDR2 SVGIG (reference sequence). V was cut by 0 bases and J by 5 bases, with 10 bases left in between. The CDR3 sequence: CAWSVGVQTEAFF. The DNA of the CDR3 is TGTGCCTGGAGTGTCGGGGTACAGACTGAAGCTTTCTTT.

The genes are TRBV5-4 and TRBJ2-5, with 7 nucleotides matching TRBD1. The CDR3 is made up of 14 amino acids. Germline trimming cut 0 bases from V and 2 bases from J; bases unmatched to any gene: 1. The germline CDR1 and CDR2 sequences are SGHNT and YYREEE (reference sequence). The CDR3 DNA is TGTGCCAGCAGCTTGGGGGACAGACAAGAGACCCAGTACTTC. Translated: CASSLGDRQETQYF.

In this sample, this clone turned up once. The J gene is TRBJ1-5, the V gene TRBV9; D unresolved. Germline CDR1 and CDR2: SGDLS and YYNGEE. The CDR3 contains 13 residues. With 0 bases removed from V and 7 bases from J, the gap between germline ends came to 8 bases. CDR3 bases: TGTGCCAGCAGCGTAGGCCCTGGACAGCCCCAGCATTTT. Protein product: CASSVGPGQPQHF.

The V gene is TRBV5-4, the J gene TRBJ1-4; TRBD1 agrees at 7 bases. Per germline, CDR1 SGHNT and CDR2 YYREEE (reference sequence). The CDR3 has 13 residues. V lost 0 bases to trimming and J lost 13 bases; unmatched junction nucleotides: 6. In DNA form, the CDR3 reads TGTGCCAGCAGCTTGGGACAGGGAGCAGGACTGTTTTTT. This codes for CASSLGQGAGLFF.

CDR3 amino acids: CASSLDSGGGTDTQYF. For the CDR3, the DNA is TGTGCCAGCAGCTTGGACAGCGGGGGAGGCACAGATACGCAGTATTTT. This chain uses TRBV5-6 with TRBJ2-3; 8 bases align to TRBD2. Germline V gene data show CDR1 as SGHDT and CDR2 as YYEEEE. CDR3 length: 16 residues. J was trimmed by 1 base and V by 0 bases; bases with no gene match: 4.

The V call is TRBV14, the J call TRBJ2-4, with 7 bases matching TRBD2. CDR1 and CDR2 from the germline V gene are SGHDN and FVKESK. Trimming removed 0 bases from V and 2 bases from J; junction bases left unmatched: 7. There are 17 residues in the CDR3. CDR3 nucleotide sequence: TGTGCCAGCAGCCAAGATTCACAAGCGGGAACCAAAAACATTCAGTACTTC. Its translation: CASSQDSQAGTKNIQYF.

This clone came up many times. The chain uses TRBV30 and TRBJ1-1; D is undetermined. Germline CDR1 and CDR2: GTSNPN and SVGIG (reference sequence). This CDR3 is 13 amino acids long. Trimming took off 0 bases at V and 1 base at J, with 6 bases between the two ends. The CDR3 coding sequence is TGTGCCTGGAGTGTACATGGGAACACTGAAGCTTTCTTT. This encodes CAWSVHGNTEAFF.

For this clone: The sample carries other DNA sequences with the same CDR3. The chain links TRBV28 to TRBJ2-1, with D perhaps matching TRBD2 (6 bases). The V and J ends lost 4 bases and 4 bases respectively, with 11 bases between them. Per the germline V gene, CDR1 is MDHEN and CDR2 is SYDVKM. This CDR3 comprises 14 residues. In DNA form, the CDR3 reads TGTGCCAGCAGTTCGCTTGCGGGGTACAATGAGCAGTTCTTC. This encodes CASSSLAGYNEQFF.

The chain employs TRBV18 and TRBJ2-7; TRBD1 agrees at 8 bases. Germline assignment: CDR1 KGHSH and CDR2 LQKENI. This CDR3 region has 13 residues. The V gene end was trimmed by 4 bases and the J gene end by 7 bases; junction bases not matched to a gene: 6. The CDR3 nucleotides read TGTGCCAGCTCACAAGGACAGGGACGGGAGCAGTACTTC. This codes for CASSQGQGREQYF.